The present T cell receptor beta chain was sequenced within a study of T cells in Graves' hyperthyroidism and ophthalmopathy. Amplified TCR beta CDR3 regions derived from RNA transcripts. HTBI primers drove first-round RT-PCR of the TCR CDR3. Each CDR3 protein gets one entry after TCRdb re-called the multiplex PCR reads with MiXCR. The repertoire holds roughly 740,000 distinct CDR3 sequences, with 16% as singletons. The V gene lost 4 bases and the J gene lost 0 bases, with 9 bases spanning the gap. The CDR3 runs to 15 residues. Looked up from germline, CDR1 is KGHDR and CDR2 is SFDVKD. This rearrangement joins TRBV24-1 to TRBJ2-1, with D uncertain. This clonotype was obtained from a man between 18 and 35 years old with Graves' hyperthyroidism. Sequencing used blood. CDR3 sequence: CATSDQTSSYNEQFF. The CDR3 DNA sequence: TGTGCCACCAGTGACCAGACGAGCTCCTACAATGAGCAGTTCTTC.